This T cell receptor beta chain is drawn from a study of CD8+CD57+ T cells in acquired aplastic anemia. Study information: An average of approximately 3.4 ug of DNA was obtained from sorted CD4+ and CD8+ cells. Sequencing produced an average of roughly 11 million reads per healthy donor for CD4+ cells.

The V and J ends lost 8 bases and 6 bases respectively, with 20 bases between them. There are 14 residues in the CDR3. For CDR3 and TCR beta VDJ profiling, genomic DNA was the template used. MiXCR, applied by TCRdb to the reads, yields one record per CDR3 protein. The repertoire holds some 410,000 distinct CDR3 sequences, with about two thirds as singletons. The study, taken as a whole, reports: Sharing between patients and controls was observed for roughly 29 CD8+ CDR3 sequences. Between the patient and control groups, CD8+ Simpson's diversity did not differ significantly.

This clonotype was seen at least ten times. Its antigen is unknown. This sequence joins TRBV12-3 or TRBV12-4 and TRBJ2-7; tentatively, D is TRBD1 (5 bases). This receptor was identified in a human donor in good health, serving as a control. The source material was sorted CD4+, CD8+, or CD8+CD57+ T cells (not recorded which) from PBMCs. Here the CDR3 reads CASLRVGRVGEQYF. CDR3 DNA sequence: TGTGCCAGCCTTAGGGTGGGCAGGGTGGGCGAGCAGTACTTC.